Following are 27 T cell receptor beta chains from one sample sequenced in a study of T cell responses to AZD1222 COVID-19 vaccine. This table comes from immunoSEQ multiplex PCR, and its TCRdb copy is limited to in-frame clones, with some not included. The sample holds about 180,000 clones; 85% to 95% are singletons and the top ten take 0.95% to 1.3%. The specimen comprised peripheral blood, sampled 28 days after the second dose of the MenACWY control vaccine. All receptors come from an adult who received the MenACWY meningococcal vaccine as a control.

The chain is built from TRBV6-1 and TRBJ2-7; 8 bases match TRBD1. Germline CDR1 is MNHNS and CDR2 is SASEGT. J lost 11 bases, V lost 2 bases, and 8 bases had no gene match. This CDR3 is 13 amino acids long. The CDR3 nucleotides read TGTGCCAGCAGTGAACAGGGGGCGGTGATGGAGTACTTC. Its translation is CASSEQGAVMEYF.

The chain has TRBV11-3 and TRBJ2-1; 7 positions agree with TRBD2. The CDR3 runs 15 residues. The V gene end was trimmed by 5 bases and the J gene end by 7 bases; junction bases not matched to a gene: 11. The germline V gene encodes CDR1 SGHNT and CDR2 YENEEA. CDR3 in DNA: TGTGCCAGCAGCCTGGCCGGGGGGTTAAGTAATGAGCAGTTCTTC. Its protein is CASSLAGGLSNEQFF.

V usage is TRBV29-1 and J usage is TRBJ2-2, with unresolved D. The CDR3 totals 12 residues. From germline, CDR1 is SQVTM and CDR2 ANQGSEA. Between the trimmed V and J ends, which lost 4 bases and 5 bases, there was a span of 8 bases. The chain's CDR3 is CSVGSETGELFF. CDR3 DNA sequence: TGCAGCGTTGGGTCAGAGACCGGGGAGCTGTTTTTT.

CDR3 DNA: TGTGCCAGCTCACAACCGGGACAGGGTATCTACGAGCAGTACTTC. Protein sequence: CASSQPGQGIYEQYF. This chain links TRBV18 with TRBJ2-7; 9 nucleotides match TRBD1. CDR1 and CDR2 from the germline V gene are KGHSH and LQKENI. The CDR3 has 15 residues. V shed 4 bases, J shed 3 bases, and the junction held 7 bases outside the gene matches. The full variable domain, completed using reference TRBV18 and TRBJ2-7, is NAGVMQNPRHLVRRRGQEARLRCSPMKGHSHVYWYRQLPEEGLKFMVYLQKENIIDESGMPKERFSAEFPKEGPSILRIQQVVRGDSAAYFCASSQPGQGIYEQYFGPGTRLTVT.

The chain carries TRBV11-2 and TRBJ1-5; perhaps TRBD1 as D (5 bases). Germline V gives CDR1 SGHAT, CDR2 FQNNGV. This CDR3 has 14 residues. The V end lost 1 base, the J end lost 2 bases, and 6 bases lay between the germline ends. CDR3 loop: CASSLGGGNQPQHF. The DNA for the CDR3 is TGTGCCAGCAGCTTAGGAGGGGGCAATCAGCCCCAGCATTTT.

V and J are TRBV19 and TRBJ1-1, with TRBD1 matching 9 bases. With 5 bases clipped from V and 0 bases from J, the junction kept 4 bases outside the gene matches. The CDR3 has 15 amino acids. Germline V gene data show CDR1 as LNHDA and CDR2 as SQIVND (reference sequence). The CDR3 region has the DNA TGTGCCAGTAGTCCCGACAGGGGGGTGAACACTGAAGCTTTCTTT. This encodes CASSPDRGVNTEAFF.

This clone has a single count. This sequence joins TRBV6-6 and TRBJ1-1; possible D gene TRBD1, 6 bases. The V end was cut by 7 bases, the J end by 5 bases, with 14 bases between. This CDR3 has 13 residues. Per germline, CDR1 MNHNY and CDR2 SVGAGI (reference sequence). The CDR3 bases are TGTGCCAGCAAGTCGGGAGGGGGGACTGAAGCTTTCTTT. Translating it yields CASKSGGGTEAFF.

V usage is TRBV21-1 and J usage is TRBJ2-2; the table's D call TRBD2 went unverified against the DNA. TRBV21-1 is termed a pseudogene. The CDR3 consists of 17 residues. The CDR3 DNA follows: TGTGCCAGCAGCAAAGCGCTCAAGCGGGGAGACACCGGGGAGCTGTTTTTT. Translating gives CASSKALKRGDTGELFF.

The rearrangement links TRBV6-4 to TRBJ2-2, with TRBD1 matching 8 bases. The germline V gene has CDR1 MRHNA and CDR2 SNTAGT. The V and J ends lost 6 bases and 2 bases, in that order; junction bases with no gene match: 5. The CDR3 is 15 amino acids. The CDR3 DNA is TGTGCCAGCAGCAAGACAGGGGCTAACACCGGGGAGCTGTTTTTT. This codes for CASSKTGANTGELFF.

J is TRBJ1-5 and V is TRBV4-1, with no clear D. Trimming pared 4 bases from V and 3 bases from J, leaving 13 bases between. The CDR3 spans 15 residues. Germline V gene data show CDR1 as MGHRA and CDR2 as YSYEKL. In nucleotides, the CDR3 is TGCGCCAGCAGCCGAGAAGTGGGTAACAATCAGCCCCAGCATTTT. Amino acid sequence: CASSREVGNNQPQHF.

This chain uses TRBV5-1 with TRBJ2-1; perhaps TRBD2 as D (6 bases). Germline lookup yields CDR1 SGHRS and CDR2 YFSETQ. The V and J ends lost 0 bases and 8 bases respectively, with 12 bases between them. The CDR3 extends over 14 amino acids. The CDR3 spells CASSLASASDEQFF. DNA of the CDR3: TGCGCCAGCAGCTTGGCTAGCGCGTCGGATGAGCAGTTCTTC. The whole variable domain, filled in from reference TRBV5-1 and TRBJ2-1, reads KAGVTQTPRYLIKTRGQQVTLSCSPISGHRSVSWYQQTPGQGLQFLFEYFSETQRNKGNFPGRFSGRQFSNSRSEMNVSTLELGDSALYLCASSLASASDEQFFGPGTRLTVL.

This chain joins TRBV28 and TRBJ1-2, with a weak D call TRBD1 (6 bases). Trimming pared 6 bases from V and 6 bases from J, leaving 20 bases between. The CDR3 totals 15 residues. Germline-derived CDR1 and CDR2 are MDHEN and SYDVKM. The CDR3 is CASSYTGIVGDGYTF. In DNA, the CDR3 is TGTGCCAGCAGCTATACAGGGATCGTGGGCGATGGCTACACCTTC.

V gene TRBV6-5 combines with J gene TRBJ2-7; the D is unclear. The CDR3 loop spans 13 amino acids. Per germline, CDR1 MNHEY and CDR2 SVGAGI. V was trimmed by 6 bases and J by 7 bases, leaving 16 bases between them. The CDR3 reads CASSPNRPGEQYF. For the CDR3, the DNA is TGTGCCAGCAGCCCGAATCGTCCCGGTGAGCAGTACTTC.

The CDR3 bases are TGTGCCACCAGCGAGCAGAGGCTCGCGACCGACTACCGCCTAGGCACAGATACGCAGTATTTT. Amino acids: CATSEQRLATDYRLGTDTQYF. The chain joins TRBV15 to TRBJ2-3, with D tentatively TRBD2 (5 bases). Trimming removed 5 bases from V and 1 base from J, with 31 bases in between. This CDR3 is built from 21 residues. Germline V gene data show CDR1 as LNHNV and CDR2 as YYDKDF (reference sequence).

V gene TRBV7-2 combines with J gene TRBJ1-1; a possible D gene is TRBD1 (5 bases). The germline gives CDR1 SGHTA, CDR2 FQGNSA. The CDR3 runs 14 residues. Trimming took 7 bases from V and 3 from J, leaving 15 bases between them. The CDR3 DNA reads TGTGCCAGCACCCACTTGGACACGTACACTGAAGCTTTCTTT. The encoded protein is CASTHLDTYTEAFF.

V and J are TRBV19 and TRBJ1-2; D is uncertain. Trimming pared 7 bases from V and 7 bases from J, leaving 7 bases between. Germline loops: CDR1 LNHDA, CDR2 SQIVND (reference sequence). The CDR3 is made up of 10 amino acids. Here the CDR3 reads CASKRGGYTF. The DNA for the CDR3 is TGTGCCAGTAAAAGAGGTGGCTACACCTTC.

The chain uses TRBV18 and TRBJ2-7; a possible D gene is TRBD2 (6 bases). V lost 5 bases, J lost 7 bases, and 9 bases lay in between. This CDR3 is 11 amino acids long. CDR1 KGHSH and CDR2 LQKENI come from the germline V gene. The CDR3 loop is CASSGRGEQYF. The DNA of the CDR3 is TGTGCCAGCTCAGGGCGGGGAGAGCAGTACTTC.

The rearrangement joins TRBV5-5 to TRBJ1-3, with D perhaps matching TRBD1 (6 bases). This CDR3 region has 15 residues. Germline CDR1 and CDR2: SGHKS and YYEKEE (reference sequence). V lost 3 bases and J lost 5, with 15 bases in between. The CDR3 loop is CASSSSLGGRNTIYF. CDR3 DNA sequence: TGTGCCAGCAGCTCCTCGTTAGGGGGGAGAAACACCATATATTTT. Using reference TRBV5-5 and TRBJ1-3 for the parts outside the CDR3, the full variable domain is DAGVTQSPTHLIKTRGQQVTLRCSPISGHKSVSWYQQVLGQGPQFIFQYYEKEERGRGNFPDRFSARQFPNYSSELNVNALLLGDSALYLCASSSSLGGRNTIYFGEGSWLTVV.

This chain connects TRBV29-1 to TRBJ1-4, with D perhaps TRBD1 (5 bases). This CDR3 is built from 14 residues. V dropped 3 bases and J dropped 8 bases, with 16 bases sitting between them. Looked up from germline, CDR1 is SQVTM and CDR2 is ANQGSEA. The CDR3 DNA follows: TGCAGCGTTGACTCAGGGATCCGGGGCGAAAAACTGTTTTTT. It encodes CSVDSGIRGEKLFF.

The rearrangement links TRBV4-1 to TRBJ1-5, with unresolved D. The ends were cut back, 0 bases at V and 1 base at J, with 7 bases in the middle. The germline V gene has CDR1 MGHRA and CDR2 YSYEKL. The CDR3 runs 15 residues. CDR3 amino acids: CASSQDWGSNQPQHF. The CDR3 coding sequence is TGCGCCAGCAGCCAAGATTGGGGAAGCAATCAGCCCCAGCATTTT.

The chain couples TRBV3-1 (or the pseudogene TRBV3-2) to TRBJ1-2; TRBD1 is a possible D gene (6 bases). V dropped 7 bases and J dropped 2 bases, with 14 bases sitting between them. Germline CDR1 reads LGHDT; CDR2 reads YNNKEL (reference sequence). The CDR3 has 14 residues. The CDR3 nucleotides read TGTGCCAGCAAGGGGGACGGTCTAAACTATGGCTACACCTTC. It codes for CASKGDGLNYGYTF.

The V call is TRBV4-3, the J call TRBJ2-6; a possible D gene is TRBD1 (5 bases). The V end lost 3 bases, the J end lost 0 bases, and 12 bases lay between the germline ends. Germline V gene lookup returns CDR1 LGHNA and CDR2 YSLEER. CDR3 length: 17 residues. CDR3 residues: CASSQGRPLSGANVLTF. The CDR3 DNA follows: TGCGCCAGCAGCCAGGGGCGTCCCCTCTCTGGGGCCAACGTCCTGACTTTC.

The J gene is TRBJ2-2, the V gene TRBV5-6; tentatively, D is TRBD1 or TRBD2 (6 bases each). V lost 4 bases and J lost 3, with 10 bases in between. The CDR3 spans 14 residues. CDR1 is SGHDT and CDR2 is YYEEEE in the germline V gene. DNA for the CDR3: TGTGCCAGCAGCGTAGGGGGGCACACCGGGGAGCTGTTTTTT. It encodes CASSVGGHTGELFF.

The chain links TRBV30 to TRBJ1-2; D unclear. Germline V gene sequence: CDR1 GTSNPN, CDR2 SVGIG (reference sequence). The V and J ends lost 4 bases and 8 bases respectively, with 17 bases between them. The CDR3 runs to 13 residues. The CDR3 is CAWTPDGVGGYTF. Here the CDR3 DNA reads TGTGCCTGGACCCCGGACGGGGTAGGGGGCTACACCTTC.

This clone was recorded only once. The chain combines TRBV13 with TRBJ1-2, with D uncertain. The V gene's germline CDR1 is PRHDT and CDR2 FYEKMQ (reference sequence). The CDR3 spans 13 residues. Trimming stripped 2 bases from V and 0 bases from J, with 4 bases between. For the CDR3, the DNA is TGTGCCAGCAGCTTAAGGGCTAACTATGGCTACACCTTC. It codes for CASSLRANYGYTF.

CDR3 sequence: CASSQSLETQYF. The CDR3 DNA reads as TGTGCCAGCAGCCAGTCTTTGGAGACCCAGTACTTC. V usage is TRBV3-1 (or the pseudogene TRBV3-2) and J usage is TRBJ2-5; no firm D call. The CDR3 runs 12 residues. Deletions cut 3 bases from V and 5 bases from J, with 7 bases between. Germline assignment: CDR1 LGHDT and CDR2 YNNKEL (reference sequence).

The V gene is TRBV19, the J gene TRBJ1-1; tentative D call: TRBD1 (6 bases). Germline CDR1 is LNHDA and CDR2 is SQIVND (reference sequence). The CDR3 consists of 14 residues. The V end lost 5 bases, the J end lost 0 bases, and 10 bases lay between the germline ends. CDR3 residues: CASSQGQLNTEAFF. In nucleotides, the CDR3 is TGTGCCAGTAGTCAAGGACAGTTGAACACTGAAGCTTTCTTT.